This T cell receptor (beta chain) was observed in a study of T cells in tuberculosis. Sequencing of TCR-alpha and TCR-beta chains was unpaired. Some clones are missing from TCRdb's copy, which holds only in-frame ones; the method was immunoSEQ multiplex PCR. Seen here are about 58,000 clones, 88% observed once, and the top ten hold about a fifth. Sorting used thawed, overnight-rested PBMC stained with anti-CD3, a viability dye and GMM-loaded CD1B tetramer. C32 glucose monomycolate from Rhodococcus equi was loaded onto the CD1B tetramers. Tetramer-sorted PBMC had been CD14 monocyte-depleted before freezing. Each donor contributed roughly 100,000 sorted tetramer-negative cells. Germline V gives CDR1 LNHDA, CDR2 SQIVND (reference sequence). V lost 5 bases, J lost 7 bases, and 9 bases stayed unmatched. The CDR3 consists of 14 residues.

The V and J genes are TRBV19 and TRBJ2-7; the match to TRBD1 covers 9 bases. This receptor was obtained from an adult woman with latent tuberculosis. Sequencing was done on a sample of CD1b-GMM tetramer-negative cells sorted from PBMCs. The CDR3 DNA sequence: TGTGCCAGTAGTTTCGGACAGGGGTTGGAGGAGCAGTACTTC. Its translation: CASSFGQGLEEQYF. Drawing the rest from reference TRBV19 and TRBJ2-7, the complete variable domain is DGGITQSPKYLFRKEGQNVTLSCEQNLNHDAMYWYRQDPGQGLRLIYYSQIVNDFQKGDIAEGYSVSREKKESFPLTVTSAQKNPTAFYLCASSFGQGLEEQYFGPGTRLTVT.